This T cell receptor beta chain derives from a study of T cells in Graves' hyperthyroidism and ophthalmopathy (dated by TCRdb to between 2017 and 2020). Looking at the study overall: Peripheral blood samples were taken at initial diagnosis, before any treatment was given. The study also compared thyroid tissue and blood T-cell repertoires from roughly six Graves' hyperthyroidism patients. Prospective prediction of ophthalmopathy was tested in an independent validation cohort of some 19 hyperthyroidism patients and 17 patients who later progressed to ophthalmopathy. Once sampling was done, hyperthyroidism patients were given methimazole at a starting dose of 30 mg daily, whereas ophthalmopathy patients were given high-dose intravenous methylprednisolone. TCR Vbeta CDR3 sequencing of approximately 140 peripheral blood samples (roughly 41 ophthalmopathy, 75 hyperthyroidism and 17 progressor patients) is reported in the paper. TCR V-J signatures able to tell the groups apart were searched for in a discovery cohort of more than 90 patients, of whom 40 to 45 had Graves' ophthalmopathy and roughly 59 had stable Graves' hyperthyroidism. The roughly 94 discovery patients were randomly split 7:3 into training and test sets. Broad study findings and their caveats: During validation, the model predicted progression to ophthalmopathy a median of around six months ahead of onset, with roughly 65% sensitivity and less than 85% specificity. Most expanded thyroid clonotypes (frequency above 0.001) were also found in blood, which suggests that blood repertoires may mirror thyroid immune responses. No statistical method was used to set the sample size in advance, and investigators knew the group allocation. A 13 V-J signature model separated ophthalmopathy from stable hyperthyroidism, with nearly 90% sensitivity and around 84% specificity in cross-validation and 80%/75% in testing.

The TCR beta CDR3 regions were amplified from RNA transcripts. For the first round of RT-PCR on the TCR CDR3, the HTBI primer set was used together with the Qiagen OneStep RT-PCR kit. A second multiplex PCR round built the libraries, followed by size selection and purification. Paired-end sequencing of the libraries was performed with 100 bp reads on an Illumina HiSeq2000. The authors' pipeline ran thus. SOAPnuke was used to process the raw data, throwing out any read that contained adapters or uncalled bases, had a mean Phred below 15, or lacked an exact constant-primer or identifier match. COPE v1.2.5 was used to merge high-quality paired reads, and clonotypes were defined as unique nucleotide sequences. Clonotypes were aligned to IMGT TRBV, TRBD and TRBJ reference segments using MiTCR v1.1. The analysis was restricted to V-J combinations with a frequency above 0.0001, which together covered 99.2% of the repertoires. The TCS score was defined as F50 (clonal expansion) divided by E x V (chaos), with BLOSUM62-based TCRdist calculated between CDR3 peptides within each V-J. Welch's t-statistics and random forest reduced roughly 530 V-J features to 10 to 15, which were used in a naive Bayes classifier (R e1071). TCRdb reworked the public reads: Q25 trimming with fastp, MiXCR clone assembly, productive beta chains retained. Records with the same CDR3 protein are collapsed into one entry carrying the most frequent genes and DNA. These V and J calls rely on TCRdb rather than the paper's analysis. The table for this sample lists roughly 700,000 distinct CDR3 sequences; approximately 14% of them were counted only once. The top ten clonotypes cover 10% to 13% of the sample.

According to the germline V gene, CDR1 reads MDHEN and CDR2 reads SYDVKM. V lost 6 bases and J lost 5 bases, and the count of bases not matched to a germline gene is 6. CDR3 length: 13 amino acids, cysteine to phenylalanine. CDR3 DNA is the only sequence kept; it has 39 bases, read in frame from the first base. The table lists this clonotype with many counts. There is no known antigen for this receptor. One base away there is no much larger clone; base qualities are not given. A patient counted as having stable Graves' hyperthyroidism if no progression to ophthalmopathy occurred over 18 months of follow-up. Hyperthyroidism patients were newly diagnosed, had a disease duration of under 2 months, and were aged 18 to 65 years. The study excluded patients with uncontrolled infections, other autoimmune diseases, pregnancy or lactation. Diagnoses relied on clinical symptoms, serum thyroxine and TRAb, thyroid ultrasound and orbital computed tomography. Ficoll-Paque density gradient centrifugation was used to isolate PBMCs from about 9 ml of fresh peripheral blood. Trizol reagent was used to extract total RNA, and RNA quality was then checked on an Agilent 2100 Bioanalyzer.

The origin of this receptor is a young woman with Graves' hyperthyroidism. In this chain, TRBV28 is recombined with TRBJ1-2; TRBD1 lines up with 7 middle nucleotides. The sample consisted of blood. The nucleotide sequence is given as TGTGCCAGCAGCCACAGGGGAGCGTATGGCTACACCTTC. The encoded protein is CASSHRGAYGYTF.